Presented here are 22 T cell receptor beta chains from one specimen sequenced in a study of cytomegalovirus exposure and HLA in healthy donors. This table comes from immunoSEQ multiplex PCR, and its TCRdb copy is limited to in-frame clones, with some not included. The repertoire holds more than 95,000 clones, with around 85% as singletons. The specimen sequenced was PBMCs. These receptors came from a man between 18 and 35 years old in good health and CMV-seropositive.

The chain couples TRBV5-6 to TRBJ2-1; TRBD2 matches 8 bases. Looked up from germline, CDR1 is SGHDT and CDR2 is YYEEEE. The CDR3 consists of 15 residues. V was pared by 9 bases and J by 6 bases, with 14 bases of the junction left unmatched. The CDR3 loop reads CATHTGGGGSNEQFF. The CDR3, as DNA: TGTGCCACCCACACTGGGGGCGGGGGGTCCAATGAGCAGTTCTTC.

The CDR3 loop is CASSFRGFPGNTIYF. The CDR3 bases are TGTGCCAGCAGTTTTAGAGGCTTCCCTGGAAACACCATATATTTT. V gene TRBV28 combines with J gene TRBJ1-3; D gene ambiguous. The V gene's germline CDR1 is MDHEN and CDR2 SYDVKM. The CDR3 runs 15 residues. The V end lost 3 bases, the J end lost 2 bases, and 11 bases lay between the germline ends.

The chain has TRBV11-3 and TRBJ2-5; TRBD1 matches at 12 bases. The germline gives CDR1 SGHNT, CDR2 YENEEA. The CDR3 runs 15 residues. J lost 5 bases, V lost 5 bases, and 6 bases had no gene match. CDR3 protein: CASSPPGQGAETQYF. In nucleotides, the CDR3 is TGTGCCAGCAGCCCTCCGGGACAGGGGGCCGAGACCCAGTACTTC. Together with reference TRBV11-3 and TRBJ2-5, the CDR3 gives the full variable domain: EAGVVQSPRYKIIEKKQPVAFWCNPISGHNTLYWYLQNLGQGPELLIRYENEEAVDDSQLPKDRFSAERLKGVDSTLKIQPAELGDSAVYLCASSPPGQGAETQYFGPGTRLLVL.

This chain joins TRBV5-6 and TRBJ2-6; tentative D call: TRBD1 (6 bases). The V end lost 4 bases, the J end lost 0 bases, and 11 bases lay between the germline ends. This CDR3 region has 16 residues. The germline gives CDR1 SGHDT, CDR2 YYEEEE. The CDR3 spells CASSRGQSSGANVLTF. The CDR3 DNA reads TGTGCCAGCAGCCGAGGACAGAGCTCTGGGGCCAACGTCCTGACTTTC.

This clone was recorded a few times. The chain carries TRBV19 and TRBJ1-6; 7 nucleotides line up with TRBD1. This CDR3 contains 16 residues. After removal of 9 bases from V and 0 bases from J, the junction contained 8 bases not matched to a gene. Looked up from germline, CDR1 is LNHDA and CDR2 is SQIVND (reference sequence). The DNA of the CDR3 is TGTGCCAGCGGGAGGGGGCGAAGCTCCTATAATTCACCCCTCCACTTT. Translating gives CASGRGRSSYNSPLHF. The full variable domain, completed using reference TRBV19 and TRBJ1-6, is DGGITQSPKYLFRKEGQNVTLSCEQNLNHDAMYWYRQDPGQGLRLIYYSQIVNDFQKGDIAEGYSVSREKKESFPLTVTSAQKNPTAFYLCASGRGRSSYNSPLHFGNGTRLTVT.

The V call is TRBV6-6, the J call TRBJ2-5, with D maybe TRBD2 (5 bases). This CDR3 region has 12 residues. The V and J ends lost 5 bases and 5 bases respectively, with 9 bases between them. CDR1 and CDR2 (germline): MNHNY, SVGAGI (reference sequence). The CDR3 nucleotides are TGTGCCAGCAGTCCTAGCCTGGAGACCCAGTACTTC. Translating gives CASSPSLETQYF.

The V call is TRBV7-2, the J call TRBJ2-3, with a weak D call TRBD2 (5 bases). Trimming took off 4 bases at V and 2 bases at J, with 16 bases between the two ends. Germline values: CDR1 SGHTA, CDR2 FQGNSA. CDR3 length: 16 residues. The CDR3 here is CASSSFPRGATDTQYF. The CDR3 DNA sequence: TGTGCCAGCAGCTCCTTCCCCCGGGGAGCCACAGATACGCAGTATTTT.

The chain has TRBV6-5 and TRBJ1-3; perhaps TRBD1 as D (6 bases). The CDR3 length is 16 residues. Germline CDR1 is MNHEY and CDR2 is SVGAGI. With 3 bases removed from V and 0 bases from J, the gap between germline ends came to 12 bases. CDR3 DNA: TGTGCCAGCAGTTATGCCCGGGACAACTCTGGAAACACCATATATTTT. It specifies CASSYARDNSGNTIYF.

CDR3 coding DNA: TGTGCCAGCTCACCGGGACAGAATCAGCCCCAGCATTTT. It encodes CASSPGQNQPQHF. This rearrangement joins TRBV18 to TRBJ1-5, with 7 bases lining up with TRBD1. There are 13 residues in the CDR3. Per the germline V gene, CDR1 is KGHSH and CDR2 is LQKENI. Unmatched junction bases numbered 0, after V lost 3 bases and J lost 4 bases.

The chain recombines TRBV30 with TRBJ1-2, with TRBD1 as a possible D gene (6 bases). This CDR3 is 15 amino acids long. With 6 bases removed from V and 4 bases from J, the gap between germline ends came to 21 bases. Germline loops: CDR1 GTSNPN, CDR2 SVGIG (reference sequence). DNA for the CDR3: TGTGCCTGTACCGGGGCAGGGGAGTCCAGCTATGGCTACACCTTC. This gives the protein CACTGAGESSYGYTF. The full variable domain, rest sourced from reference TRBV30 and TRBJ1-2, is SQTIHQWPATLVQPVGSPLSLECTVEGTSNPNLYWYRQAAGRGLQLLFYSVGIGQISSEVPQNLSASRPQDRQFILSSKKLLLSDSGFYLCACTGAGESSYGYTFGSGTRLTVV.

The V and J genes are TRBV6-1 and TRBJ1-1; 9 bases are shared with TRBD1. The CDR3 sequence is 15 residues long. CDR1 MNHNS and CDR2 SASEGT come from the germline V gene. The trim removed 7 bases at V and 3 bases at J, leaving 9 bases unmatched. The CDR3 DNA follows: TGTGCCAGCACCGGACAGGGGAGGGCGCACACTGAAGCTTTCTTT. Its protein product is CASTGQGRAHTEAFF.

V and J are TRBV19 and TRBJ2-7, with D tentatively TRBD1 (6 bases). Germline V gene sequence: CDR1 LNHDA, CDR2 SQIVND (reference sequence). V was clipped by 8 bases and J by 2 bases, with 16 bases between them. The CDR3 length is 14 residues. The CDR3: CASSHRDTAYEQYF. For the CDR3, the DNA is TGTGCCAGTTCCCATCGGGACACCGCCTACGAGCAGTACTTC.

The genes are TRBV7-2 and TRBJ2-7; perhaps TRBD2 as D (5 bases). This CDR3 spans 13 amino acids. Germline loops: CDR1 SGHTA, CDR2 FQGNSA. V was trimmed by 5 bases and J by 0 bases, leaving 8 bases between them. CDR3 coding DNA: TGTGCCAGCAGCCGACGGGACTCCTACGAGCAGTACTTC. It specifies CASSRRDSYEQYF.

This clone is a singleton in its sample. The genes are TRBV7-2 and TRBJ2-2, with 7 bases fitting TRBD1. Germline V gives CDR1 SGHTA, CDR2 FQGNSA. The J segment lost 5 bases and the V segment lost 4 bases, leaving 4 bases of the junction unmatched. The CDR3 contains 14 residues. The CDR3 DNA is TGTGCCAGCAGCTCCAACAGGGGTACCGGGGAGCTGTTTTTT. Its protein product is CASSSNRGTGELFF. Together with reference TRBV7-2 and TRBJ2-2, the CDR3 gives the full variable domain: GAGVSQSPSNKVTEKGKDVELRCDPISGHTALYWYRQSLGQGLEFLIYFQGNSAPDKSGLPSDRFSAERTGGSVSTLTIQRTQQEDSAVYLCASSSNRGTGELFFGEGSRLTVL.

Here the CDR3 DNA reads TGTGCCAGCAGACCCGGACTAGCGGGGTCGTGGACCGGGGAGCTGTTTTTT. As protein: CASRPGLAGSWTGELFF. The rearrangement joins TRBV7-2 to TRBJ2-2; 12 bases are a match to TRBD2. The V and J ends lost 6 bases and 5 bases, in that order; junction bases with no gene match: 10. The CDR3 runs to 17 residues. Germline lookup yields CDR1 SGHTA and CDR2 FQGNSA.

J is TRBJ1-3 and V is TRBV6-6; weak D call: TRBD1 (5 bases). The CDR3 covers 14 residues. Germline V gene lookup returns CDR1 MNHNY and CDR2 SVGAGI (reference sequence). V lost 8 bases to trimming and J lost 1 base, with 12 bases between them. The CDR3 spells CASELGGSGNTIYF. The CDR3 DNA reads TGTGCCAGCGAGTTGGGGGGGTCTGGAAACACCATATATTTT.

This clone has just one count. The CDR3 spells CASSQMTGGGEPLHF. DNA for the CDR3: TGTGCCAGCAGTCAGATGACAGGGGGCGGAGAACCCCTCCACTTT. This chain joins TRBV28 and TRBJ1-6; TRBD1 aligns across 10 bases. Germline assignment: CDR1 MDHEN and CDR2 SYDVKM. J was trimmed by 12 bases and V by 5 bases; bases with no gene match: 10. The CDR3 consists of 15 residues.

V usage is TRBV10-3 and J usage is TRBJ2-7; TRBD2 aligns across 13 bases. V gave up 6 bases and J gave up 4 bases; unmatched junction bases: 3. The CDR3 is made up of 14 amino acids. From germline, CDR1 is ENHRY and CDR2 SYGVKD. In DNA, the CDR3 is TGTGCCATCAGCACTAGCGGGGGGGTGTACGAGCAGTACTTC. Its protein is CAISTSGGVYEQYF.

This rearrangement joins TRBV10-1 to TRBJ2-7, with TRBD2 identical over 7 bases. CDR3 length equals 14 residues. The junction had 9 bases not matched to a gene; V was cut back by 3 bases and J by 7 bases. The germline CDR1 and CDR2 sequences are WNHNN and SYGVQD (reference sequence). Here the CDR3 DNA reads TGCGCCAGCAGTGACGGGGGAGGGATGTGGGAGCAGTACTTC. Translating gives CASSDGGGMWEQYF.

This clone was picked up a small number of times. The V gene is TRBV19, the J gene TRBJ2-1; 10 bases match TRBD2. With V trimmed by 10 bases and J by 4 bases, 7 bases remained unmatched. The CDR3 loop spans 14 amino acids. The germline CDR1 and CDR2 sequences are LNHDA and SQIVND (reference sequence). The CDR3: CATTSGGGYNEQFF. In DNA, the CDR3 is TGTGCCACCACAAGCGGGGGGGGATACAATGAGCAGTTCTTC.

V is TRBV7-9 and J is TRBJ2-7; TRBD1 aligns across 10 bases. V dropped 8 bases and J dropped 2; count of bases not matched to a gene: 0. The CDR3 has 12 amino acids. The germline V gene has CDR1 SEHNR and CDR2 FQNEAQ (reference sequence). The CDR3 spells CASGTGAYEQYF. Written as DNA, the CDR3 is TGTGCCAGCGGGACAGGGGCCTACGAGCAGTACTTC.

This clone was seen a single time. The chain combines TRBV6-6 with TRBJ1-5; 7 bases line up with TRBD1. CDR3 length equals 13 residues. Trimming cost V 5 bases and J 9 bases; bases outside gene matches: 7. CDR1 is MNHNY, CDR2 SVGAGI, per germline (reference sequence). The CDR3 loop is CASSQDRAGPQHF. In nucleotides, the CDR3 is TGTGCCAGCAGTCAAGACAGGGCAGGGCCCCAGCATTTT.